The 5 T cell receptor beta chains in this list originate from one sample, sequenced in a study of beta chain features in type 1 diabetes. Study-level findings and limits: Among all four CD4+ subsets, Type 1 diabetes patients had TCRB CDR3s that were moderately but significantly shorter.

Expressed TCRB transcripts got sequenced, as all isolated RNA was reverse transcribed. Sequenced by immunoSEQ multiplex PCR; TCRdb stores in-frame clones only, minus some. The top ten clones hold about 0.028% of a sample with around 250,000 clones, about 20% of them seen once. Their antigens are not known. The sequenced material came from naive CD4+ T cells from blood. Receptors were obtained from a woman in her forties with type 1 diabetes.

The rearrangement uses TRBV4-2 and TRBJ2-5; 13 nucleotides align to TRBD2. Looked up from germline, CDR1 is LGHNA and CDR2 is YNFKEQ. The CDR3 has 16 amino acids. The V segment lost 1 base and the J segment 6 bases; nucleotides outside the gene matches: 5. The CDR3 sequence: CASSQGGTSGVKTQYF. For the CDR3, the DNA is TGTGCCAGCAGCCAAGGAGGGACTAGCGGGGTGAAGACCCAGTACTTC.

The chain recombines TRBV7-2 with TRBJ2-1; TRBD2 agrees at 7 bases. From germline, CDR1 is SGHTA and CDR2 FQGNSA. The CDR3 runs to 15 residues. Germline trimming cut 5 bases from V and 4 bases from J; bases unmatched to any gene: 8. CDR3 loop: CASSTVGEGYNEQFF. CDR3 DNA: TGTGCCAGCAGCACTGTGGGGGAGGGGTACAATGAGCAGTTCTTC.

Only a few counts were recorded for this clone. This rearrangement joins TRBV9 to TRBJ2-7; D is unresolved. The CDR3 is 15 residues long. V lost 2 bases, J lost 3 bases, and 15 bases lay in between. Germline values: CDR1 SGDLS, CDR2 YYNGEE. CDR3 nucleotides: TGTGCCAGCAGCGTTACGGCAACAGACCGCTACGAGCAGTACTTC. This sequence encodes CASSVTATDRYEQYF.

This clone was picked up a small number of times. The CDR3 region has the DNA TGTGCCATCACGATACAGGGGGCGCAGCCCCAGCATTTT. Translated, it gives CAITIQGAQPQHF. V gene TRBV28 combines with J gene TRBJ1-5; TRBD1 agrees at 9 bases. J lost 7 bases, V lost 10 bases, and 8 bases had no gene match. CDR1 is MDHEN, CDR2 SYDVKM, per germline. The length of the CDR3 is 13 residues.

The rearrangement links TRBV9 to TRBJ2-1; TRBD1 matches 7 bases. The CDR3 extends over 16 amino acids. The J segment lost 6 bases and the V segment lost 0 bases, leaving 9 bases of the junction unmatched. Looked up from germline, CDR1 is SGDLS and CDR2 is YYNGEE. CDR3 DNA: TGTGCCAGCAGCGTAGAACTCGCAGCAGGGGGCAATGAGCAGTTCTTC. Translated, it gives CASSVELAAGGNEQFF.